This T cell receptor beta chain originates from a study of blood T cell repertoires in COVID-19. Study-wide context: The study drew acute and convalescent COVID-19 samples from the United States, Italy and Spain. The analysed material was cDNA or gDNA that came from T cells, B-cell-depleted T cells, or PBMCs.

In the authors' methods: Estimation of nucleated cell counts relied on the amplification of reference gene primers. Assay used: immunoSEQ multiplex PCR; TCRdb lists only in-frame clones, some missing. The V and J calls and the clone size are those of that table, but D and trimming were determined from the DNA. The sample yields tens of thousands of clones, 80% to 90% seen once. This clone was observed a few times. The CDR3 spans 14 residues. Germline values: CDR1 GTSNPN, CDR2 SVGIG (reference sequence). The junction had 5 bases not matched to a gene; V was cut back by 0 bases and J by 6 bases. The source material was peripheral blood. The rearrangement joins TRBV30 to TRBJ2-1, with 7 bases aligning to TRBD2. The TCR sequence derives from a man in his thirties or forties with acute or convalescent COVID-19. The DNA of the CDR3 is TGTGCCTGGAGTGTCGGGCGGGGGAGCAATGAGCAGTTCTTC. It encodes CAWSVGRGSNEQFF.